The 28 T cell receptor beta chains below come from one sample, sequenced in a study of T cells in Graves' hyperthyroidism and ophthalmopathy (dated by TCRdb to about 2019). Receptor amplification or capture employed multiplex PCR. Data came from an Illumina HiSeq 2000. TCR beta CDR3 regions were amplified from RNA transcripts. For the first round of RT-PCR on the TCR CDR3, the HTBI primer set was used together with the Qiagen OneStep RT-PCR kit. TCRdb's own reprocessing of the public reads used fastp at Q25 and MiXCR and kept productive beta chains. For every CDR3 protein sequence, its rows merge into one entry that carries the most common genes and DNA. The sample table holds roughly 700,000 distinct CDR3 sequences, of which over 35% were seen once. The biggest ten clones account for about a third of the sample. The sample taken for sequencing was blood. Receptors were obtained from a woman between 40 and 55 years old with Graves' hyperthyroidism.

This clonotype was counted at least ten times. The V gene is TRBV7-6, the J gene TRBJ1-5, with 7 bases that match TRBD1. With 5 bases clipped from V and 7 bases from J, the junction kept 20 bases outside the gene matches. Germline assignment: CDR1 SGHVS and CDR2 FNYEAQ. CDR3 length: 18 residues. The CDR3 DNA follows: TGTGCCAGCAGCCCCCTAGCCGGGCAGGCAGGGGGGAAACAGCCCCAGCATTTT. This codes for CASSPLAGQAGGKQPQHF.

This clonotype appeared many times. DNA for the CDR3: TGTGCCAGTAGTATGTCGACAGGCCGGTTGATACTATTGGGCGAGCAGTACTTC. Translation: CASSMSTGRLILLGEQYF. The chain employs TRBV19 and TRBJ2-7, with D perhaps matching TRBD1 (6 bases). The CDR3 runs to 18 residues. The V end was cut by 3 bases, the J end by 6 bases, with 27 bases between. Per germline, CDR1 LNHDA and CDR2 SQIVND (reference sequence).

This clonotype appeared many times. CDR3: CASSYQGGVQETQYF. The CDR3 DNA is TGTGCCAGCAGCTATCAAGGGGGGGTCCAAGAGACCCAGTACTTC. The chain carries TRBV7-2 and TRBJ2-5, with a tentative D call TRBD2 (7 bases). CDR1 is SGHTA, CDR2 FQGNSA, per germline. The CDR3 covers 15 residues. Trimming took off 4 bases at V and 1 base at J, with 13 bases between the two ends.

The chain employs TRBV19 and TRBJ1-2, with D unresolved. Germline CDR1 LNHDA, CDR2 SQIVND (reference sequence). The V end was cut by 9 bases, the J end by 3 bases, with 17 bases between. CDR3 size: 14 residues. The CDR3 sequence is CASRSGSADYGYTF. CDR3 coding DNA: TGTGCCAGCAGATCGGGGAGTGCGGACTATGGCTACACCTTC. Combining the CDR3 with reference TRBV19 and TRBJ1-2 gives the whole variable domain DGGITQSPKYLFRKEGQNVTLSCEQNLNHDAMYWYRQDPGQGLRLIYYSQIVNDFQKGDIAEGYSVSREKKESFPLTVTSAQKNPTAFYLCASRSGSADYGYTFGSGTRLTVV.

This clonotype showed up many times. The CDR3 region is CASSESLTVPYEQYF. For the CDR3, the DNA is TGTGCCAGCAGTGAATCACTGACCGTGCCCTACGAGCAGTACTTC. This chain connects TRBV25-1 to TRBJ2-7; D remains ambiguous. CDR3 length equals 15 residues. V gave up 1 base and J gave up 2 bases, with 12 bases separating them. Per the germline V gene, CDR1 is MGHDK and CDR2 is SYGVNS.

V is TRBV24-1 and J is TRBJ2-7; D gene ambiguous. Per the germline V gene, CDR1 is KGHDR and CDR2 is SFDVKD. The CDR3 runs to 10 residues. Deletions cut 2 bases from V and 5 bases from J, with 0 bases between. CDR3 sequence (DNA): TGTGCCACCAGTGATTACGAGCAGTACTTC. Encoded protein: CATSDYEQYF.

Ten or more counts support this clonotype. The chain carries TRBV7-2 and TRBJ2-2; D gene unclear. Germline CDR1 is SGHTA and CDR2 is FQGNSA. The CDR3 is 15 amino acids. The germline V and J ends were trimmed by 1 base and 4 bases, with 10 bases remaining between them. The CDR3 reads CASSLGWASTGELFF. CDR3 bases: TGTGCCAGCAGCTTAGGGTGGGCCAGCACCGGGGAGCTGTTTTTT.

Comment on this clonotype: Sequence at one end of the junction differs from germline and may be a read error. The rearrangement joins TRBV10-1 to TRBJ1-2, with 8 bases fitting TRBD1. This CDR3 spans 16 amino acids. Germline-derived CDR1 and CDR2 are WNHNN and SYGVQD (reference sequence). CDR3 loop: CASSLGTGSANYGYTF. In nucleotides, the CDR3 is TGTGCCAGCAGTTTGGGGACAGGCTCCGCTAACTATGGCTACACCTTC.

The chain couples TRBV28 to TRBJ2-7, with TRBD2 matching 7 bases. The trim removed 5 bases at V and 2 bases at J, leaving 6 bases unmatched. The CDR3 is made up of 14 amino acids. The V gene's germline CDR1 is MDHEN and CDR2 SYDVKM. The CDR3 loop reads CASSPLAPTYEQYF. The CDR3 DNA reads TGTGCCAGCAGTCCACTAGCGCCCACCTACGAGCAGTACTTC.

J is TRBJ2-2 and V is TRBV7-6, with a possible D match to TRBD2 (5 bases). Germline V gene data show CDR1 as SGHVS and CDR2 as FNYEAQ. Trimming took 6 bases from V and 6 from J, leaving 17 bases between them. CDR3 size: 15 residues. CDR3 DNA: TGTGCCAGCAGGAGGAGGAAAGGGTCTTCCGGGGAGCTGTTTTTT. Amino acid sequence: CASRRRKGSSGELFF. Using reference TRBV7-6 and TRBJ2-2 for the parts outside the CDR3, the full variable domain is GAGVSQSPRYKVTKRGQDVALRCDPISGHVSLYWYRQALGQGPEFLTYFNYEAQQDKSGLPNDRFSAERPEGSISTLTIQRTEQRDSAMYRCASRRRKGSSGELFFGEGSRLTVL.

This sequence joins TRBV29-1 and TRBJ2-3; 7 bases fit TRBD1. Germline CDR1 reads SQVTM; CDR2 reads ANQGSEA. The CDR3 covers 14 residues. The J segment lost 0 bases and the V segment lost 5 bases, leaving 5 bases of the junction unmatched. The CDR3 loop is CSVYRDSSTDTQYF. The CDR3 DNA follows: TGCAGCGTTTACCGGGACAGTAGCACAGATACGCAGTATTTT.

V is TRBV10-3 and J is TRBJ1-5, with D possibly being TRBD1 (5 bases). This CDR3 has 16 residues. The germline V gene encodes CDR1 ENHRY and CDR2 SYGVKD. V lost 0 bases, J lost 7 bases, and 16 bases lay in between. CDR3 bases: TGTGCCATCAGTGAGTCGACTCGAGGGGTAGGGCAGCCCCAGCATTTT. Its protein product is CAISESTRGVGQPQHF.

V and J are TRBV6-5 and TRBJ1-1; D remains unclear. The CDR3 has 13 residues. From germline, CDR1 is MNHEY and CDR2 SVGAGI. V lost 2 bases, J lost 3 bases, and 7 bases lay in between. CDR3 coding DNA: TGTGCCAGCAGTTACACGGTTTACACTGAAGCTTTCTTT. Translation: CASSYTVYTEAFF.

The chain recombines TRBV7-9 with TRBJ2-5, with TRBD2 matching over 9 bases. Trimming took 5 bases from V and 0 from J; bases not matched to a gene: 7. The CDR3 is 16 residues long. CDR1 and CDR2 from the germline V gene are SEHNR and FQNEAQ (reference sequence). CDR3 sequence (DNA): TGTGCCAGCAGCATGGGGGGACTAGCCTACCAAGAGACCCAGTACTTC. Translation: CASSMGGLAYQETQYF.

The V call is TRBV10-3, the J call TRBJ2-2; D ambiguous. Germline V lookup: CDR1 ENHRY, CDR2 SYGVKD. The CDR3 runs to 12 residues. The V end lost 11 bases, the J end lost 6 bases, and 13 bases lay between the germline ends. Written as DNA, the CDR3 is TGTGCCGGCAGCCACCCCGCCGGGGAGCTGTTTTTT. It specifies CAGSHPAGELFF.

This clonotype was recorded a few times. The rearrangement links TRBV4-1 to TRBJ1-2, with D possibly being TRBD1 (6 bases). The ends were cut back, 2 bases at V and 8 bases at J, with 15 bases in the middle. The CDR3 extends over 14 amino acids. Per germline, CDR1 MGHRA and CDR2 YSYEKL. CDR3 sequence reads: CASSQFAGAPGYTF. The CDR3 bases are TGCGCCAGCAGCCAATTTGCGGGGGCCCCGGGCTACACCTTC.

Only a few counts were recorded for this clonotype. The rearrangement joins TRBV12-5 to TRBJ2-5, with D unclear. The ends were cut back, 1 base at V and 1 base at J, with 4 bases in the middle. Per germline, CDR1 LGHNT and CDR2 FRNRAP. The CDR3 has 13 amino acids. CDR3 nucleotides: TGTGCTAGTGGTTTGGGGGGCCAAGAGACCCAGTACTTC. Translating it yields CASGLGGQETQYF.

With respect to this clonotype: Germline and junction disagree at one end, which may indicate a read error. The chain uses TRBV12-3 or TRBV12-4 and TRBJ1-1; no firm D call. CDR3 length: 14 residues. The CDR3 sequence: CAGSRSRLYTEAFF. The CDR3 DNA is TGTGCCGGCAGTCGATCGCGTTTGTACACTGAAGCTTTCTTT.

CDR3 in DNA: TGCGCCAGCAGCTTGGGGGCGACAGGGAGAGAGACCCAGTACTTC. Its protein product is CASSLGATGRETQYF. This rearrangement joins TRBV5-1 to TRBJ2-5; 7 positions match TRBD1. Unmatched junction bases numbered 6, after V lost 0 bases and J lost 4 bases. Germline assignment: CDR1 SGHRS and CDR2 YFSETQ. CDR3 length: 15 residues.

The chain has TRBV7-3 and TRBJ2-3; TRBD2 aligns across 7 bases. The CDR3 has 16 residues. The ends lost 1 base at V and 7 bases at J; junction bases unmatched: 11. Germline CDR1 reads SGHTA; CDR2 reads FQGTGA. CDR3 in DNA: TGTGCCAGCAGCTTAAAGGCAGGATCCGGGGGGTATACGCAGTATTTT. Its protein product is CASSLKAGSGGYTQYF.

This clonotype has only a few counts. This CDR3 reads CASSSGTGSWQPQHF. CDR3 sequence (DNA): TGTGCCAGCAGTAGCGGGACAGGGTCGTGGCAGCCCCAGCATTTT. The chain is built from TRBV12-3 or TRBV12-4 and TRBJ1-5; 9 bases are a match to TRBD1. This CDR3 spans 15 amino acids. Germline trimming cut 5 bases from V and 7 bases from J; bases unmatched to any gene: 9.

This clonotype was seen a few times. This rearrangement joins TRBV19 to TRBJ2-5, with 11 positions matching TRBD2. CDR3 length: 17 amino acids. Per the germline V gene, CDR1 is LNHDA and CDR2 is SQIVND (reference sequence). The J segment lost 6 bases and the V segment lost 10 bases, leaving 19 bases of the junction unmatched. The CDR3 loop is CATGFLGLAGGVKTQYF. The CDR3 bases are TGTGCCACCGGATTTTTAGGTCTAGCGGGAGGTGTGAAGACCCAGTACTTC.

About this clonotype itself: It may be a read error: a sequence one base away is much more abundant. This chain joins TRBV6-5 and TRBJ1-2, with TRBD1 matching 7 bases. This CDR3 is 14 amino acids long. Germline-derived CDR1 and CDR2 are MNHEY and SVGAGI. CDR3 residues: CASSPETGSYRYTF. The CDR3 nucleotides read TGTGCCAGCAGTCCAGAGACAGGGTCCTATCGCTACACCTTC.

This clonotype has a count of ten or more. The J gene is TRBJ1-6, the V gene TRBV25-1, with D uncertain. Germline lookup yields CDR1 MGHDK and CDR2 SYGVNS. CDR3 size: 15 residues. V gave up 2 bases and J gave up 6 bases, with 11 bases separating them. The CDR3 spells CASSEQVGFNSPLHF. In DNA form, the CDR3 reads TGTGCCAGCAGTGAACAAGTAGGATTTAATTCACCCCTCCACTTT.

The table lists this clonotype with many counts. The gene calls are TRBV9 and TRBJ1-2, with D hard to call. CDR3 length: 13 residues. The V and J ends lost 3 bases and 5 bases respectively, with 11 bases between them. Germline V lookup: CDR1 SGDLS, CDR2 YYNGEE. The CDR3 sequence is CASSGTVTYGYTF. The CDR3 region has the DNA TGTGCCAGCAGCGGGACGGTGACTTATGGCTACACCTTC.

This clonotype came up a few times. The chain is built from TRBV7-8 and TRBJ1-3, with D possibly TRBD1 on 5 matching bases. With 3 bases removed from V and 0 bases from J, the gap between germline ends came to 9 bases. CDR1 is SGHVS, CDR2 FQNEAQ, per germline. The CDR3 totals 15 residues. The CDR3 DNA reads as TGTGCCAGCAGCTTCTCTGACAGCTCTGGAAACACCATATATTTT. Its protein product is CASSFSDSSGNTIYF.

This clonotype showed up many times. The J gene is TRBJ2-2, the V gene TRBV5-5; possible D gene TRBD2, 6 bases. The CDR3 has 14 residues. V shed 2 bases and J shed 2 bases, with 7 bases lying between them. Germline-derived CDR1 and CDR2 are SGHKS and YYEKEE (reference sequence). CDR3 amino acids: CASSLGLNTGELFF. The CDR3 DNA follows: TGTGCCAGCAGCTTAGGACTAAACACCGGGGAGCTGTTTTTT.

This clonotype was seen a handful of times. V usage is TRBV10-3 and J usage is TRBJ1-1, with a weak D call TRBD1 (6 bases). This CDR3 contains 16 residues. The germline V gene has CDR1 ENHRY and CDR2 SYGVKD. CDR3 DNA sequence: TGTGCAACTAGGGGGTTAACTGGCGTTCTCAACACTGAAGCTTTCTTT. Protein sequence: CATRGLTGVLNTEAFF.